This TCR beta chain stems from a study of cytomegalovirus exposure and HLA in healthy donors. The study, taken as a whole, reports: A link between a missense DCLRE1C variant and TCR beta V- and J-gene trimming emerged from a later analysis.

The ends lost 4 bases at V and 5 bases at J; junction bases unmatched: 5. Germline-derived CDR1 and CDR2 are SGHNT and YYREEE (reference sequence). The CDR3 totals 14 residues. Comment on this clone: The antigen remains undetermined.

PCR employed 60 Vbeta and 13 Jbeta primers. Clones were read by immunoSEQ multiplex PCR, and TCRdb kept only the in-frame ones, dropping some. The sample holds around 100,000 clones, over 70% seen once. This receptor was identified in a man aged 50 or older in good health and CMV-seronegative. Sequenced sample: PBMCs. The chain recombines TRBV5-4 with TRBJ1-4, with 7 bases identical to TRBD1. CDR3 residues: CASSRGQPNEKLFF. In DNA form, the CDR3 reads TGTGCCAGCAGCCGGGGACAGCCGAATGAAAAACTGTTTTTT. Combining the CDR3 with reference TRBV5-4 and TRBJ1-4 gives the whole variable domain ETGVTQSPTHLIKTRGQQVTLRCSSQSGHNTVSWYQQALGQGPQFIFQYYREEENGRGNFPPRFSGLQFPNYSSELNVNALELDDSALYLCASSRGQPNEKLFFGSGTQLSVL.